This record covers a single TCR beta chain. Which antigen it targets is not known. Per-base qualities were not stored, and no clone one base away is much larger. Enrolling through a virtual design, the prospective study's participants ranged in age from roughly 18 to 90 years and lived across approximately 25 United States geographic areas. In the prospective study, participants were assigned to cohorts based on the clinical history participants reported in a screening survey and a study questionnaire. ImmuneRACE Cohort 3 recovered participants were defined by two consecutive negative NP/OP PCR tests, healthcare professional clearance, or symptom resolution. In the prospective study, whole blood, serum and a nasopharyngeal or oropharyngeal swab were collected from each participant by mobile phlebotomists. Over an approximately two-month period, participants in the prospective study had the option of providing additional blood draws and questionnaires. Before DNA extraction, blood samples from the prospective study were shipped at room temperature or frozen.

This sample was taken from a study of blood T cell repertoires in COVID-19 (dated by TCRdb to between 2020 and 2021). For the study in its entirety: The collaborator samples originated in the United States, Italy and Spain and spanned the acute and convalescent phases of COVID-19. The repertoires were released in a freely available public database meant as a resource for research on the immune response to SARS-CoV-2. Subjects who had been exposed to COVID-19, were actively infected with it, or had recovered from it provided the deeply sampled blood TCRbeta repertoires that made up the dataset. A de-identified subject ID, COVID-19 status, age in years and sex were almost always included in the sample metadata. Samples were obtained from the ongoing ImmuneRACE study (first 160 participants) and from 1,000 to 1,500 subjects provided by 6 global collaborators. HLA class I and class II types, where available, came from metadata supplied by the sample provider rather than from assay-based typing. The material from the prospective study consisted of cDNA or gDNA derived from T cells, B-cell-depleted T cells, or PBMCs. On the study overall, not on this receptor specifically: How much clinical and demographic metadata was included differed by source and by participant, and the metadata was provided uncurated.

CDR3 length: 18 amino acids, cysteine to phenylalanine. Of all the DNA, just the CDR3 is kept, 54 bases in frame from base 1. TCRbeta CDR3 regions were amplified from genomic DNA by means of the immunoSEQ Assay, a bias-controlled multiplex PCR. Turning to the authors' computational methods: The number of nucleated cells in each sample was estimated from the amplification of reference gene primers within the assay. To quantify the absolute abundance of each unique TCRbeta CDR3 rearrangement, sequence reads were collapsed and filtered. For each sample, productive Simpson clonality was calculated as the square root of Simpson's diversity index over productive rearrangements. TCRdb stores this immuneACCESS table with in-frame sequences only. Part of the clones is absent; in the studies checked, under half of the shortfall reflects unresolved V genes, and no reason is known for the rest. V and J calls and clone size come straight from that table; D and trimming were deduced from the DNA. Recorded for this sample are some 200,000 clones; approximately 85% of them occurred a single time. The top ten clonotypes cover around 11% of the sample.

The receptor was isolated from a middle-aged man who had recovered from COVID-19. Sequencing was carried out using PBMCs or T cells enriched from blood (not recorded which). The chain couples TRBV21-1 to TRBJ2-7; no DNA check was done on the table's D call, TRBD2. TRBV21-1 is designated a pseudogene. The nucleotides are TGTGCCAGCAGCAAGAGTGATCTCCTTATCTTGAGCTCCTACGAGCAGTACTTC. It codes for CASSKSDLLILSSYEQYF.